The present TCR beta chain was sequenced within a study of cytomegalovirus exposure and HLA in healthy donors. Study-level points and caveats: In the analysis, some V segments, TRBV6-2 and TRBV6-3 included, were excluded as indistinguishable. Presence/absence analyses took donor sequencing depth as roughly uniform. For TCR beta chains, V- and J-gene trimming was later linked to a missense DCLRE1C variant.

Healthy bone marrow donors supplied every sample. PCR employed 60 Vbeta and 13 Jbeta primers. Libraries were prepared by immunoSEQ multiplex PCR; TCRdb keeps only in-frame clonotypes and omits some of them. The data show almost 200,000 clones, with around 78% seen just once and 1.5% to 2% held by the top ten. This clone showed up just once. Its specificity is unknown. The germline V gene encodes CDR1 GTSNPN and CDR2 SVGIG (reference sequence). Losses at the gene ends were 4 bases for V and 4 bases for J; bases not matched to a gene: 7. The CDR3 runs to 17 residues. The origin of this receptor is a man aged 25-40 years in good health and CMV-seronegative. The V and J genes are TRBV30 and TRBJ2-1; 16 bases line up with TRBD2. The sequencing sample was made of PBMCs. CDR3 DNA: TGTGCCTGGATTGGGACTAGCGGGGGGGGTCCATACAATGAGCAGTTCTTC. Its protein product is CAWIGTSGGGPYNEQFF.